A single sample is the source of the 14 T cell receptor beta chains below, sequenced in a study of control samples from healthy donors and cancer patients. Using immunoSEQ multiplex PCR, the repertoire was profiled, and TCRdb retains in-frame clones only, with some absent. The sample consists of about 130,000 clones, about 95% of them appearing once. Sequences were obtained from PBMCs. These receptors all stem from a man aged 60-69 years with colorectal cancer.

This chain uses TRBV6-2 or TRBV6-3 with TRBJ1-2, with D possibly matching TRBD1 (5 bases). This CDR3 has 16 amino acids. The germline V and J ends were trimmed by 4 bases and 4 bases, with 19 bases remaining between them. Germline CDR1 reads MNHEY; CDR2 reads SVGEGT. Here the CDR3 reads CASSSSTAVSVYGYTF. The CDR3 coding sequence is TGTGCCAGCAGTTCCTCGACAGCCGTCTCGGTCTATGGCTACACCTTC.

The V call is TRBV7-2, the J call TRBJ1-5; the D is unclear. This CDR3 has 13 amino acids. CDR1 and CDR2 (germline): SGHTA, FQGNSA. V gave up 5 bases and J gave up 4 bases, with 9 bases separating them. Here the CDR3 reads CASSVRGNQPQHF. For the CDR3, the DNA is TGTGCCAGCAGCGTACGGGGTAATCAGCCCCAGCATTTT.

The rearrangement links TRBV30 to TRBJ1-5; no definite D call. This CDR3 has 14 residues. The V gene lost 0 bases and the J gene lost 4 bases, with 10 bases spanning the gap. The germline V gene has CDR1 GTSNPN and CDR2 SVGIG (reference sequence). CDR3 coding DNA: TGTGCCTGGAGTGTTAAGCCCCGGAATCAGCCCCAGCATTTT. This sequence encodes CAWSVKPRNQPQHF.

The gene calls are TRBV5-1 and TRBJ1-5, with 7 bases matching TRBD1. The germline gives CDR1 SGHRS, CDR2 YFSETQ. V gave up 3 bases and J gave up 5 bases; unmatched junction bases: 2. This CDR3 has 13 amino acids. CDR3 sequence: CASSSTGDQPQHF. The CDR3 DNA follows: TGCGCCAGCAGCTCCACAGGGGATCAGCCCCAGCATTTT.

CDR3 amino acids: CASSPPLVYGYTF. Written as DNA, the CDR3 is TGTGCCAGCAGCCCGCCATTGGTGTATGGCTACACCTTC. The chain uses TRBV12-3 or TRBV12-4 and TRBJ1-2; D is unclear. With 6 bases removed from V and 5 bases from J, the gap between germline ends came to 13 bases. CDR3 length: 13 amino acids.

This chain connects TRBV27 to TRBJ1-2; maybe TRBD1 (5 bases). This CDR3 is built from 13 residues. Germline assignment: CDR1 MNHEY and CDR2 SMNVEV (reference sequence). V dropped 2 bases and J dropped 6 bases, with 10 bases sitting between them. Here the CDR3 reads CASSLGGVDGYTF. The CDR3 coding sequence is TGTGCCAGCAGTTTAGGGGGTGTCGATGGCTACACCTTC.

The count of this clone is one. This chain uses TRBV11-1 with TRBJ1-1, with a possible D match to TRBD1 (5 bases). Germline V gene lookup returns CDR1 SGHAT and CDR2 FQDESV (reference sequence). There are 14 residues in the CDR3. V lost 1 base to trimming and J lost 4 bases, with 10 bases between them. DNA of the CDR3: TGTGCCAGCAGCTTAGAGGTGGGGGTCACTGAAGCTTTCTTT. The encoded protein is CASSLEVGVTEAFF.

The V and J genes are TRBV12-3 or TRBV12-4 and TRBJ1-6; D may be TRBD1 (5 bases). The CDR3 covers 12 residues. V lost 6 bases and J lost 14, with 14 bases in between. The CDR3 spells CASRSGPGALHF. CDR3 bases: TGTGCCAGCAGGTCGGGGCCCGGGGCCCTCCACTTT.

The chain combines TRBV7-8 with TRBJ2-7; D is unclear. CDR1 is SGHVS, CDR2 FQNEAQ, per germline. Trimming removed 2 bases from V and 5 bases from J, with 13 bases in between. The CDR3 length is 14 residues. For the CDR3, the DNA is TGTGCCAGCAGCTTAATACAGACGCCCAACGAGCAGTACTTC. Amino acids: CASSLIQTPNEQYF.

The chain combines TRBV4-1 with TRBJ2-1; 10 nucleotides line up with TRBD1. Trimming at V came to 3 bases and at J to 4 bases, leaving 9 bases not matched to a gene. The CDR3 sequence is 17 residues long. Looked up from germline, CDR1 is MGHRA and CDR2 is YSYEKL. The chain's CDR3 is CASSQTIPGQGYNEQFF. For the CDR3, the DNA is TGCGCCAGCAGCCAGACTATTCCGGGACAGGGGTACAATGAGCAGTTCTTC.

The genes are TRBV6-6 and TRBJ1-4; D ambiguous. The CDR3 loop spans 13 amino acids. Germline loops: CDR1 MNHNY, CDR2 SVGAGI (reference sequence). V was trimmed by 1 base and J by 8 bases, leaving 8 bases between them. This chain's CDR3 is CASSYLREEKLFF. The CDR3 region has the DNA TGTGCCAGCAGTTACTTAAGGGAAGAAAAACTGTTTTTT.

The rearrangement uses TRBV19 and TRBJ1-1; tentative D call: TRBD1 (5 bases). The ends were cut back, 4 bases at V and 1 base at J, with 13 bases in the middle. The CDR3 covers 15 residues. CDR1 is LNHDA and CDR2 is SQIVND in the germline V gene (reference sequence). The CDR3 bases are TGTGCCAGTAGTACATCCCGAAGGGGGAACACTGAAGCTTTCTTT. This gives the protein CASSTSRRGNTEAFF.

This chain connects TRBV25-1 to TRBJ1-5, with TRBD1 identical over 8 bases. V lost 6 bases, J lost 4 bases, and 2 bases stayed unmatched. Germline assignment: CDR1 MGHDK and CDR2 SYGVNS. The CDR3 loop spans 13 amino acids. The CDR3 spells CASRDRENQPQHF. The DNA of the CDR3 is TGTGCCAGCAGGGACAGGGAGAATCAGCCCCAGCATTTT.

Points on this clone: Other nucleotide sequences from this sample produce the same CDR3. This chain joins TRBV3-1 (or the pseudogene TRBV3-2) and TRBJ2-1; 8 nucleotides agree with TRBD1. Germline V gene lookup returns CDR1 LGHDT and CDR2 YNNKEL (reference sequence). Trimming cost V 0 bases and J 8 bases; bases outside gene matches: 6. The CDR3 spans 15 residues. CDR3 residues: CASSQDLAGGDEQFF. Here the CDR3 DNA reads TGTGCCAGCAGCCAAGATCTCGCAGGGGGCGATGAGCAGTTCTTC.